This T cell receptor beta chain is from a study of monozygotic twins with cystic fibrosis. TCRdb's table, derived via immunoSEQ multiplex PCR, lists solely in-frame clones and lacks some. In the table there are about 24,000 clones, 80% to 95% of which are singletons. Trimming stripped 5 bases from V and 2 bases from J, with 12 bases between. The CDR3 extends over 14 amino acids. Per the germline V gene, CDR1 is MNHEY and CDR2 is SMNVEV (reference sequence). The study, taken as a whole, reports: No link emerged between shared CDR3 counts and age, concordance or severity.

This clone was recorded only once. Its matching antigen is unknown. Input material: blood. This sequence originates from a girl aged 2-10 years with cystic fibrosis. The chain uses TRBV27 and TRBJ1-2, with D possibly being TRBD1 (6 bases). The CDR3 DNA follows: TGTGCCAGCAGTACGACAGGTTGGAACTATGGCTACACCTTC. Protein: CASSTTGWNYGYTF.